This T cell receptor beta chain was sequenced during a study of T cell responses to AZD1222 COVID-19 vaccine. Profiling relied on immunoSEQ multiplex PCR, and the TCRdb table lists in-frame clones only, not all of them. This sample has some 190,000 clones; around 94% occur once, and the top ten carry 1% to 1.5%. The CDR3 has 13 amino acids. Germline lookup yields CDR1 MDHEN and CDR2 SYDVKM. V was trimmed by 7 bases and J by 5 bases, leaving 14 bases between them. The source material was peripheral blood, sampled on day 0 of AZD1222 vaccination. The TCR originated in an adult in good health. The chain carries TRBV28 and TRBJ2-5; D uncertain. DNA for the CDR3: TGTGCCAGCACCCAACGGCAGATGGAGACCCAGTACTTC. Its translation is CASTQRQMETQYF.